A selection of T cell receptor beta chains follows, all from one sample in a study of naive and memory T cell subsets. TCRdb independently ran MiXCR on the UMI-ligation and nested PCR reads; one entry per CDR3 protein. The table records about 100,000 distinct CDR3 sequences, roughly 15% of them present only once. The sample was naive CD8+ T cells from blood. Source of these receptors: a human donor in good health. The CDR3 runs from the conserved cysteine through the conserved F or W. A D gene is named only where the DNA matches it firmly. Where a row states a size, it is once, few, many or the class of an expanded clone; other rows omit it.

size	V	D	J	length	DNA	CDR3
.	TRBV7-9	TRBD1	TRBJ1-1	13	TGTGCCAGCAGCCCAGACAGGGGAAGAGAAGCTTTCTTT	CASSPDRGREAFF
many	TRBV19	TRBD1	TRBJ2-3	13	TGTGCCAGTGGGACAGGGACAACAGATACGCAGTATTTT	CASGTGTTDTQYF
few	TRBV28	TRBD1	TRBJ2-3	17	TGTGCCAGCAGTTTATTATCTGCAGGGGGAGTGGCAGATACGCAGTATTTT	CASSLLSAGGVADTQYF
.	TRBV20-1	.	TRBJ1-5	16	TGCAGTGCTACTGAGGGGAGCGGGTATAGCAATCAGCCCCAGCATTTT	CSATEGSGYSNQPQHF
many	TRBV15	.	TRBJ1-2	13	TGTGCCACCAGCAGCCCCCCTAGACATGGCTACACCTTC	CATSSPPRHGYTF
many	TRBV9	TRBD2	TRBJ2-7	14	TGTGCCAGCAGCCCGACTAGCGGGAGGCTCGAGCAGTACTTC	CASSPTSGRLEQYF
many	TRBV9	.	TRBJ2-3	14	TGTGCCAGCAGCGTAGTCTCCAACACAGATACGCAGTATTTT	CASSVVSNTDTQYF
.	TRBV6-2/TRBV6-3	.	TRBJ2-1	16	TGTGCCAGCAGTTACTCGAGGGCCCCCCCCTACAATGAGCAGTTCTTC	CASSYSRAPPYNEQFF
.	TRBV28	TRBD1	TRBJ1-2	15	TGTGCCAGCAGCCTGACAGGGGGAATTAACTATGGCTACACCTTC	CASSLTGGINYGYTF
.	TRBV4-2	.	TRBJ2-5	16	TGTGCCAGCAGCCAAGGAACAGGGAATTACCAAGAGACCCAGTACTTC	CASSQGTGNYQETQYF
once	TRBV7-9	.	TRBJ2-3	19	TGTGCCAGCAGCTCTCCCCTTCCCGGGACTGGGGGCAACACAGATACGCAGTATTTT	CASSSPLPGTGGNTDTQYF
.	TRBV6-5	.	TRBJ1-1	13	TGTGCCAGCAGTTACTCGCGGAGAGACGAAGCTTTCTTT	CASSYSRRDEAFF
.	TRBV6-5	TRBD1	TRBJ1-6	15	TGTGCCAGCAGTCCCACGACAGGGCCCAATTCACCCCTCCACTTT	CASSPTTGPNSPLHF
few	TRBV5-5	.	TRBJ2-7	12	TGTGCCAGCAGCCGACAGACCTACGAGCAGTACTTC	CASSRQTYEQYF
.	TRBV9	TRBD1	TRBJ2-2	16	TGTGCCAGCAGCGCCGCCGGGACAGGGGTTGCCGGGGAGCTGTTTTTT	CASSAAGTGVAGELFF
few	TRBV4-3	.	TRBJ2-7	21	TGCGCCAGCAGCCAAGAATTAGACCTTGGGACCGTGGATTCGAGCTCCTACGAGCAGTACTTC	CASSQELDLGTVDSSSYEQYF
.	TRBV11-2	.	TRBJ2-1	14	TGTGCCAGCAGCTTAAGAGGGGCCAATGGTGAGCAGTTCTTC	CASSLRGANGEQFF
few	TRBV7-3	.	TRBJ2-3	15	TGTGCCAGCAGCTTCGGAGGCAGAGACACAGATACGCAGTATTTT	CASSFGGRDTDTQYF
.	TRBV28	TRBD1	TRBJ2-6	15	TGTGCCAGCGGACAGGGAGCAACCGGGGCCAACGTCCTGACTTTC	CASGQGATGANVLTF
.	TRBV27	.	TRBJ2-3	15	TGTGCCAGCAGTTTGGGCCGCACTAGCACAGATACGCAGTATTTT	CASSLGRTSTDTQYF
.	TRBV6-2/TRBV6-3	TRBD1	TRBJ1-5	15	TGTGCCAGCAGCCCCGGGACAGTGAGCAATCAGCCCCAGCATTTT	CASSPGTVSNQPQHF